This record looks at one TCR beta chain sequence and its context. What it recognizes is unknown. V gave up 5 bases and J gave up 1 base, with 12 bases separating them. The CDR3 has 14 amino acids. Germline lookup yields CDR1 SGHRS and CDR2 YFSETQ. The primer mix had 60 Vbeta and 13 Jbeta primers. The data were produced by immunoSEQ multiplex PCR, yet TCRdb's version contains in-frame clones alone and is incomplete. The sample shows fewer than 100,000 clones, around 80% of them seen only once. This sample stems from a study of cytomegalovirus exposure and HLA in healthy donors. The study's findings and limits: Links to common viral pathogens appeared, in a later analysis, for several of the most significant clusters. In an earlier analysis, productive rearrangement rates for most beta V segments clustered near 87% or 30%. Confirmation in vitro established that three CMV-associated chains were specific for CMV antigens.

The clonotype originates from a male donor in good health and CMV-seronegative. The rearrangement joins TRBV5-1 to TRBJ1-1; a weak D match, TRBD1 (6 bases). The material sequenced was PBMCs. As DNA, the CDR3 is TGCGCCAGCAGTTTGAAGGGGGAGAACACTGAAGCTTTCTTT. Residues: CASSLKGENTEAFF.